Shown below are 19 T cell receptor beta chains from a single sample sequenced in a study of blood T cell repertoires in COVID-19. Sequencing was performed with immunoSEQ multiplex PCR; in TCRdb, only in-frame clones are kept and a portion is missing. There are about 79,000 clones in the sample; roughly 91% occur only once, and over 11% lies in the top ten. The material sequenced was peripheral blood. These receptor sequences come from a man between 65 and 80 years old with active or convalescent COVID-19.

This chain links TRBV4-2 with TRBJ1-4, with 7 bases matching TRBD1. The V gene end was trimmed by 3 bases and the J gene end by 5 bases; junction bases not matched to a gene: 9. CDR3 length: 16 residues. CDR1 LGHNA and CDR2 YNFKEQ come from the germline V gene. For the CDR3, the DNA is TGTGCCAGCAGCCAGTCCTCTGGCAGGGGGAATGAAAAACTGTTTTTT. As protein: CASSQSSGRGNEKLFF.

The V gene is TRBV12-3 or TRBV12-4, the J gene TRBJ2-7; 7 bases fit TRBD2. This CDR3 has 13 residues. V shed 8 bases, J shed 4 bases, and the junction held 8 bases outside the gene matches. CDR3 loop: CASDGGSGYEQYF. DNA of the CDR3: TGTGCCAGCGACGGCGGGAGTGGGTACGAGCAGTACTTC.

The J gene is TRBJ1-2, the V gene TRBV28, with 10 nucleotides matching TRBD1. The CDR3 length is 14 residues. The V and J ends lost 3 bases and 7 bases, in that order; junction bases with no gene match: 5. The germline V gene encodes CDR1 MDHEN and CDR2 SYDVKM. The CDR3 sequence: CASSLGTGVRGYTF. CDR3 in DNA: TGTGCCAGCAGTTTGGGGACAGGGGTACGTGGCTACACCTTC.

V gene TRBV30 combines with J gene TRBJ2-7; 9 bases are shared with TRBD2. The CDR3 runs to 14 residues. With 0 bases clipped from V and 7 bases from J, the junction kept 7 bases outside the gene matches. Germline V gene data show CDR1 as GTSNPN and CDR2 as SVGIG (reference sequence). The CDR3 reads CAWSVGGLAKEQYF. CDR3 coding DNA: TGTGCCTGGAGTGTAGGGGGACTAGCTAAGGAGCAGTACTTC.

This chain links TRBV3-1 (or the pseudogene TRBV3-2) with TRBJ1-5; 7 bases agree with TRBD1. V gave up 4 bases and J gave up 6 bases; unmatched junction bases: 9. The CDR3 spans 15 residues. Germline V gene lookup returns CDR1 LGHDT and CDR2 YNNKEL (reference sequence). CDR3 nucleotide sequence: TGTGCCAGCAGCCGGGGCCAGGGGGTGGGTCAGCCCCAGCATTTT. Its protein product is CASSRGQGVGQPQHF.

The chain links TRBV9 to TRBJ2-7; 10 nucleotides align to TRBD2. Germline values: CDR1 SGDLS, CDR2 YYNGEE. The CDR3 totals 15 residues. The junction had 6 bases not matched to a gene; V was cut back by 4 bases and J by 2 bases. Written as DNA, the CDR3 is TGTGCCAGCAGCCCCGGGACTAGCGTTGCCTACGAGCAGTACTTC. It translates to CASSPGTSVAYEQYF.

The chain recombines TRBV12-3 or TRBV12-4 with TRBJ2-1; TRBD2 is a possible D gene (5 bases). The germline V and J ends were trimmed by 8 bases and 4 bases, with 12 bases remaining between them. CDR3 length: 13 residues. The CDR3: CASRSGGYNEQFF. The CDR3 nucleotides are TGTGCCAGCCGCAGCGGAGGATACAATGAGCAGTTCTTC.

The chain uses TRBV18 and TRBJ2-7, with 9 nucleotides matching TRBD1. The V gene end was trimmed by 0 bases and the J gene end by 3 bases; junction bases not matched to a gene: 0. Germline assignment: CDR1 KGHSH and CDR2 LQKENI. The CDR3 has 14 residues. The CDR3 DNA sequence: TGTGCCAGCTCACCACCGGGACAGGGCTACGAGCAGTACTTC. Its protein product is CASSPPGQGYEQYF.

The gene calls are TRBV11-2 and TRBJ1-5; 9 bases line up with TRBD1. Looked up from germline, CDR1 is SGHAT and CDR2 is FQNNGV. CDR3 length: 18 residues. Trimming cost V 1 base and J 0 bases; bases outside gene matches: 7. This CDR3 reads CASSLAPTGGYSNQPQHF. The CDR3, as DNA: TGTGCCAGCAGCTTAGCGCCGACAGGGGGGTATAGCAATCAGCCCCAGCATTTT.

The chain has TRBV28 and TRBJ1-2; 9 nucleotides line up with TRBD1. The CDR3 is made up of 14 amino acids. In germline, CDR1 is MDHEN, CDR2 SYDVKM. The trim removed 4 bases at V and 7 bases at J, leaving 7 bases unmatched. The CDR3, as DNA: TGTGCCAGCAGTTCCAACAGGGGGCGCGGTGGCTACACCTTC. It yields the protein CASSSNRGRGGYTF.

This chain joins TRBV28 and TRBJ1-4; D perhaps matches TRBD1 (6 bases). CDR3 length: 14 amino acids. Looked up from germline, CDR1 is MDHEN and CDR2 is SYDVKM. The germline V and J ends were trimmed by 10 bases and 4 bases, with 16 bases remaining between them. The CDR3, as DNA: TGTGCCACTGCCTCAGGGGTTTTTAATGAAAAACTGTTTTTT. The encoded protein is CATASGVFNEKLFF.

The V gene is TRBV21-1, the J gene TRBJ1-6; no check of the table's D call, TRBD1, against the DNA was made. TRBV21-1 is classified as a pseudogene. This CDR3 has 16 amino acids. In DNA form, the CDR3 reads TGTGCTGACACAGGGTCTAAGGGGGTAGGGAATTCACCCCTCCACTTT. Encoded protein: CADTGSKGVGNSPLHF.

V and J are TRBV24-1 and TRBJ2-3; 11 bases fit TRBD2. The J segment lost 7 bases and the V segment lost 4 bases, leaving 9 bases of the junction unmatched. The germline gives CDR1 KGHDR, CDR2 SFDVKD. The CDR3 extends over 16 amino acids. The CDR3 DNA reads TGTGCCACCAGTGACTTGGGACTAGCGGAAGGGTATACGCAGTATTTT. This encodes CATSDLGLAEGYTQYF.

The V gene is TRBV14, the J gene TRBJ2-7, with a weak D call TRBD1 (6 bases). The germline CDR1 and CDR2 sequences are SGHDN and FVKESK. CDR3 length: 12 residues. Deletions cut 1 base from V and 9 bases from J, with 10 bases between. CDR3 amino acids: CASSQVGGRQYF. The CDR3 DNA follows: TGTGCCAGCAGCCAAGTTGGGGGCAGGCAGTACTTC.

The V call is TRBV5-1, the J call TRBJ2-3; 8 bases are a match to TRBD2. In germline, CDR1 is SGHRS, CDR2 YFSETQ. This CDR3 comprises 16 residues. The trim removed 2 bases at V and 4 bases at J, leaving 9 bases unmatched. The CDR3 reads CASSFGPSGSSDTQYF. CDR3 in DNA: TGCGCCAGCAGCTTTGGACCTAGCGGGTCATCAGATACGCAGTATTTT. The entire variable domain, with the rest obtained from reference TRBV5-1 and TRBJ2-3, is as follows: KAGVTQTPRYLIKTRGQQVTLSCSPISGHRSVSWYQQTPGQGLQFLFEYFSETQRNKGNFPGRFSGRQFSNSRSEMNVSTLELGDSALYLCASSFGPSGSSDTQYFGPGTRLTVL.

The chain carries TRBV11-2 and TRBJ2-3, with 9 bases fitting TRBD1. The CDR3 runs to 14 residues. The V and J ends lost 6 bases and 6 bases, in that order; junction bases with no gene match: 7. The germline V gene has CDR1 SGHAT and CDR2 FQNNGV. CDR3 loop: CASSPGQGFDTQYF. As DNA, the CDR3 is TGTGCCAGCAGTCCGGGACAGGGTTTTGATACGCAGTATTTT.

The V and J genes are TRBV6-5 and TRBJ1-6, with TRBD1 matching over 7 bases. Germline CDR1 and CDR2: MNHEY and SVGAGI. This CDR3 comprises 16 residues. V lost 0 bases and J lost 10; bases outside the gene matches: 9. DNA for the CDR3: TGTGCCAGCAGTTACTCGAAAGCAGGGGGTGGCTCACCCCTCCACTTT. Translated, it gives CASSYSKAGGGSPLHF.

The chain employs TRBV11-2 and TRBJ2-7; no reliable D call. The CDR3 has 12 residues. The V end lost 4 bases, the J end lost 3 bases, and 7 bases lay between the germline ends. CDR1 and CDR2 from the germline V gene are SGHAT and FQNNGV. The CDR3 DNA reads as TGTGCCAGCAGCTCCCCCCGCTACGAGCAGTACTTC. This gives the protein CASSSPRYEQYF. The full variable domain, with the rest looked up from reference TRBV11-2 and TRBJ2-7, is EAGVAQSPRYKIIEKRQSVAFWCNPISGHATLYWYQQILGQGPKLLIQFQNNGVVDDSQLPKDRFSAERLKGVDSTLKIQPAKLEDSAVYLCASSSPRYEQYFGPGTRLTVT.

This sequence joins TRBV5-1 and TRBJ2-5, with TRBD1 as a possible D gene (5 bases). This CDR3 contains 15 residues. V lost 5 bases and J 2 bases, leaving 16 bases between the germline ends. Germline CDR1 SGHRS, CDR2 YFSETQ. CDR3 sequence reads: CASRRNTGSQETQYF. The CDR3 nucleotides are TGCGCCAGCAGGAGAAATACAGGATCACAAGAGACCCAGTACTTC.